Below are 25 T cell receptor beta chains sequenced from a single sample in a study of blood T cell repertoires in COVID-19 (TCRdb year 2020). Library preparation used the immunoSEQ multiplex PCR assay. Here the immuneACCESS table is served through TCRdb, limited to in-frame sequences with V and J called. Missing clones are a known gap in these copies; in checked studies unresolved V genes cover under half, and the rest lacks a known reason. Recorded for this sample are around 250,000 clones; about 83% of them occurred a single time. In total, the top ten clones hold about 1.5% of the sample. Sequenced sample: peripheral blood. These receptors all stem from a woman aged 40 to 50 who had recovered from COVID-19.

The V call is TRBV3-1 (or the pseudogene TRBV3-2), the J call TRBJ2-5, with 13 bases identical to TRBD2. Germline CDR1 is LGHDT and CDR2 is YNNKEL (reference sequence). V trimming: 4 bases; J trimming: 0 bases; junction bases outside the gene matches: 8. The CDR3 is 18 residues long. CDR3 sequence reads: CASSPGLAGAVYQETQYF. CDR3 nucleotides: TGTGCCAGCAGCCCCGGACTAGCGGGGGCCGTGTACCAAGAGACCCAGTACTTC.

This chain joins TRBV6-5 and TRBJ1-3; D possibly corresponds to TRBD1 (6 bases). The CDR3 runs to 13 residues. V was trimmed by 7 bases and J by 4 bases, leaving 11 bases between them. Germline V gives CDR1 MNHEY, CDR2 SVGAGI. CDR3: CASNTGFGNTIYF. DNA of the CDR3: TGTGCCAGCAACACAGGGTTCGGAAACACCATATATTTT.

The gene calls are TRBV10-3 and TRBJ2-7, with 8 bases that match TRBD1. Germline values: CDR1 ENHRY, CDR2 SYGVKD. This CDR3 contains 16 residues. J lost 5 bases, V lost 4 bases, and 13 bases had no gene match. This chain's CDR3 is CAISGRAGTGLDEQYF. For the CDR3, the DNA is TGTGCCATCAGTGGAAGGGCCGGGACAGGTCTGGACGAGCAGTACTTC.

This clone has only a few counts. The V gene is TRBV4-1, the J gene TRBJ1-3; 9 bases agree with TRBD1. The CDR3 is made up of 15 amino acids. V lost 0 bases, J lost 4 bases, and 1 base stayed unmatched. Germline V gene lookup returns CDR1 MGHRA and CDR2 YSYEKL. The CDR3 nucleotides are TGCGCCAGCAGCCAAGAGGGACAGGGAGGAAACACCATATATTTT. It specifies CASSQEGQGGNTIYF.

The gene calls are TRBV2 and TRBJ1-6; unclear D gene. CDR3 length: 16 residues. With 2 bases removed from V and 6 bases from J, the gap between germline ends came to 14 bases. Germline V gene sequence: CDR1 SNHLY, CDR2 FYNNEI. The CDR3 nucleotides are TGTGCCAGCAGTGAAATGGCTGTAAACGCTAATTCACCCCTCCACTTT. Residues: CASSEMAVNANSPLHF.

The chain employs TRBV12-5 and TRBJ2-1; 8 positions agree with TRBD2. This CDR3 spans 15 amino acids. Germline V gene sequence: CDR1 LGHNT, CDR2 FRNRAP. The trim removed 3 bases at V and 10 bases at J, leaving 11 bases unmatched. The CDR3: CASGLAGGGKIEQFF. The CDR3 DNA follows: TGTGCTAGTGGTTTAGCCGGGGGGGGGAAAATAGAGCAGTTCTTC. The variable domain in full, with the rest retrieved from reference TRBV12-5 and TRBJ2-1, is DARVTQTPRHKVTEMGQEVTMRCQPILGHNTVFWYRQTMMQGLELLAYFRNRAPLDDSGMPKDRFSAEMPDATLATLKIQPSEPRDSAVYFCASGLAGGGKIEQFFGPGTRLTVL.

The CDR3 bases are TGTGCCAGCAGCTTGGTAGGCAGGGGGCGCCTGGTCACCGGGGAGCTGTTTTTT. Its translation is CASSLVGRGRLVTGELFF. The chain links TRBV5-6 to TRBJ2-2; TRBD1 matches at 8 bases. The CDR3 totals 18 residues. Germline CDR1 SGHDT, CDR2 YYEEEE. V dropped 0 bases and J dropped 4; count of bases not matched to a gene: 11.

The gene calls are TRBV24-1 and TRBJ1-4, with D possibly TRBD1 on 6 matching bases. Germline lookup yields CDR1 KGHDR and CDR2 SFDVKD. Trimming stripped 3 bases from V and 0 bases from J, with 7 bases between. The CDR3 length is 15 residues. The CDR3 sequence: CATSDGGSTNEKLFF. As DNA, the CDR3 is TGTGCCACCAGTGATGGGGGCTCAACTAATGAAAAACTGTTTTTT.

The chain employs TRBV5-4 and TRBJ1-4; 8 bases are a match to TRBD1. CDR1 and CDR2 from the germline V gene are SGHNT and YYREEE (reference sequence). Germline trimming cut 4 bases from V and 3 bases from J; bases unmatched to any gene: 5. This CDR3 comprises 15 residues. CDR3 sequence: CASSAGGASNEKLFF. Written as DNA, the CDR3 is TGTGCCAGCAGCGCAGGGGGCGCGTCTAATGAAAAACTGTTTTTT.

The chain has TRBV25-1 and TRBJ2-3, with D possibly matching TRBD1 (5 bases). The CDR3 sequence is 15 residues long. Germline values: CDR1 MGHDK, CDR2 SYGVNS. V was trimmed by 1 base and J by 5 bases, leaving 13 bases between them. The CDR3 region has the DNA TGTGCCAGCAGTGAATTTGTGGGGCCAGTAGATACGCAGTATTTT. This encodes CASSEFVGPVDTQYF.

The chain uses TRBV5-4 and TRBJ2-2; 8 bases agree with TRBD1. With 0 bases clipped from V and 5 bases from J, the junction kept 0 bases outside the gene matches. The germline V gene has CDR1 SGHNT and CDR2 YYREEE (reference sequence). There are 14 residues in the CDR3. The CDR3 here is CASSLGQGTGELFF. CDR3 coding DNA: TGTGCCAGCAGCTTGGGACAGGGGACCGGGGAGCTGTTTTTT.

Only a few counts were recorded for this clone. The chain carries TRBV5-1 and TRBJ1-1; 8 nucleotides line up with TRBD1. Per germline, CDR1 SGHRS and CDR2 YFSETQ. The V gene end was trimmed by 0 bases and the J gene end by 1 base; junction bases not matched to a gene: 5. There are 16 residues in the CDR3. The CDR3 protein is CASSLASGTGNTEAFF. CDR3 coding DNA: TGCGCCAGCAGCTTGGCCTCGGGGACAGGGAACACTGAAGCTTTCTTT.

The genes are TRBV28 and TRBJ1-2, with 7 bases aligning to TRBD1. The CDR3 runs to 13 residues. V lost 5 bases and J lost 9; bases outside the gene matches: 9. Germline values: CDR1 MDHEN, CDR2 SYDVKM. CDR3 sequence (DNA): TGTGCCAGCAGTCGCCGGGACAGAGAAAGCTACACCTTC. Its protein product is CASSRRDRESYTF.

The chain uses TRBV4-2 and TRBJ1-4, with TRBD1 identical over 7 bases. CDR3 length equals 15 residues. Germline V gene data show CDR1 as LGHNA and CDR2 as YNFKEQ. The trim removed 5 bases at V and 3 bases at J, leaving 6 bases unmatched. The CDR3 DNA follows: TGTGCCAGCAGCACTAGACAGGGTTCTAATGAAAAACTGTTTTTT. Protein product: CASSTRQGSNEKLFF.

This sequence joins TRBV7-2 and TRBJ1-1, with unresolved D. Trimming removed 1 base at V and 9 bases at J, with 12 bases between. Germline V gives CDR1 SGHTA, CDR2 FQGNSA. CDR3 length: 13 residues. CDR3 in amino acids: CASSLVRVRKAFF. As DNA, the CDR3 is TGTGCCAGCAGCTTAGTGAGGGTAAGGAAAGCTTTCTTT.

The V call is TRBV11-3, the J call TRBJ2-7; TRBD2 might be the D (6 bases). Trimming removed 3 bases from V and 7 bases from J, with 28 bases in between. The CDR3 is made up of 18 amino acids. In germline, CDR1 is SGHNT, CDR2 YENEEA. The CDR3 sequence: CASSFGEAWDGNQGEQYF. The CDR3 DNA sequence: TGTGCCAGCAGCTTCGGGGAGGCGTGGGACGGGAATCAGGGTGAGCAGTACTTC.

This clone has more than one count but fewer than ten. The same CDR3 also results from other DNA sequences found in this sample. The gene calls are TRBV2 and TRBJ1-5; 7 bases line up with TRBD1. This CDR3 is built from 13 residues. V lost 6 bases, J lost 4 bases, and 3 bases stayed unmatched. Germline CDR1 and CDR2: SNHLY and FYNNEI. CDR3 DNA: TGTGCCAGCAGAAGGGACAGTAATCAGCCCCAGCATTTT. The encoded protein is CASRRDSNQPQHF. Combining the CDR3 with reference TRBV2 and TRBJ1-5 gives the whole variable domain EPEVTQTPSHQVTQMGQEVILRCVPISNHLYFYWYRQILGQKVEFLVSFYNNEISEKSEIFDDQFSVERPDGSNFTLKIRSTKLEDSAMYFCASRRDSNQPQHFGDGTRLSIL.

The chain combines TRBV5-1 with TRBJ2-3; 9 nucleotides line up with TRBD1. The junction had 1 base not matched to a gene; V was cut back by 4 bases and J by 4 bases. This CDR3 is built from 13 residues. In germline, CDR1 is SGHRS, CDR2 YFSETQ. The chain's CDR3 is CASSGTGSDTQYF. CDR3 in DNA: TGCGCCAGCAGCGGGACAGGGTCAGATACGCAGTATTTT.

The chain is built from TRBV28 and TRBJ1-2; D remains ambiguous. The CDR3 length is 13 residues. Per the germline V gene, CDR1 is MDHEN and CDR2 is SYDVKM. The ends were cut back, 6 bases at V and 1 base at J, with 9 bases in the middle. CDR3 nucleotide sequence: TGTGCCAGCAGGAGGGATCTTAACTATGGCTACACCTTC. Its translation: CASRRDLNYGYTF.

This clone was picked up one time. CDR3 in amino acids: CASSLVGTGNEKLFF. The CDR3, as DNA: TGCGCCAGCAGCTTGGTTGGGACAGGGAATGAAAAACTGTTTTTT. The chain is built from TRBV5-1 and TRBJ1-4; 9 bases line up with TRBD1. J gave up 5 bases and V 0 bases, and 2 bases lay outside the gene matches. Germline V gene data show CDR1 as SGHRS and CDR2 as YFSETQ. CDR3 length: 15 amino acids.

This chain uses TRBV6-2 or TRBV6-3 with TRBJ1-5; D not resolved. Germline values: CDR1 MNHEY, CDR2 SVGEGT. V was pared by 0 bases and J by 2 bases, with 11 bases between. The CDR3 covers 16 residues. In DNA, the CDR3 is TGTGCCAGCAGTTACTCGAGAGGGCGGGGCAATCAGCCCCAGCATTTT. Amino acids: CASSYSRGRGNQPQHF.

This clone has only a few counts. The chain couples TRBV2 to TRBJ1-3; 7 bases agree with TRBD1. This CDR3 comprises 15 residues. After removal of 4 bases from V and 3 bases from J, the junction contained 6 bases not matched to a gene. Germline values: CDR1 SNHLY, CDR2 FYNNEI. Written as DNA, the CDR3 is TGTGCCAGCAGTGTATCAGGGGGACATGGAAACACCATATATTTT. Amino acids: CASSVSGGHGNTIYF.

The chain combines TRBV30 with TRBJ1-3; D is perhaps TRBD1 (6 bases). The CDR3 is 13 residues long. With 3 bases removed from V and 4 bases from J, the gap between germline ends came to 10 bases. Germline V gene data show CDR1 as GTSNPN and CDR2 as SVGIG (reference sequence). CDR3 protein: CAWSPGVGNTIYF. CDR3 DNA: TGTGCCTGGAGCCCAGGGGTCGGAAACACCATATATTTT. Based on the CDR3 plus reference TRBV30 and TRBJ1-3, the full variable domain is SQTIHQWPATLVQPVGSPLSLECTVEGTSNPNLYWYRQAAGRGLQLLFYSVGIGQISSEVPQNLSASRPQDRQFILSSKKLLLSDSGFYLCAWSPGVGNTIYFGEGSWLTVV.

A word on this clone: The sample contains more than one DNA sequence encoding this CDR3. The CDR3 here is CATSVRTGYGYTF. In nucleotides, the CDR3 is TGTGCCACCAGTGTTAGAACGGGGTATGGCTACACCTTC. The genes are TRBV24-1 and TRBJ1-2; no reliable D call. The CDR3 is made up of 13 amino acids. V dropped 5 bases and J dropped 5 bases, with 11 bases sitting between them. Germline values: CDR1 KGHDR, CDR2 SFDVKD.

The CDR3 nucleotides read TGTGCCAAAGCCGGGTCTCTGGGGGCTGGCTACACCTTC. Its translation: CAKAGSLGAGYTF. V gene TRBV2 combines with J gene TRBJ1-2, with D possibly matching TRBD1 (6 bases). Looked up from germline, CDR1 is SNHLY and CDR2 is FYNNEI. With 10 bases removed from V and 7 bases from J, the gap between germline ends came to 19 bases. This CDR3 contains 13 residues.